One T cell receptor beta chain is described in this entry. Germline V gene data show CDR1 as MNHEY and CDR2 as SMNVEV (reference sequence). The CDR3 is made up of 12 amino acids. Trimming shortened V by 2 bases and J by 6 bases, and 8 bases separated the two germline ends. This specimen belongs to a study of T cell changes during pregnancy in multiple sclerosis. Some clones are missing from TCRdb's copy, which holds only in-frame ones; the method was immunoSEQ multiplex PCR. The table has tens of thousands of clones, just over 90% seen once. The sequencing here drew on CD4+ T cells from peripheral blood mononuclear cells, taken before pregnancy. The genes are TRBV27 and TRBJ2-7; a possible D gene is TRBD2 (6 bases). This clonotype was sampled from a female donor with multiple sclerosis, enrolled in a pregnancy study. Here the CDR3 reads CASSLLGGEQYF. CDR3 DNA sequence: TGTGCCAGCAGTTTACTGGGGGGCGAGCAGTACTTC.